This T cell receptor beta chain stems from a study of immune cell composition in non-small cell lung cancer. Study outcomes and limitations: Around four fifths of squamous and roughly 32% of adenocarcinoma cases had tumour-associated clones >0.5%. In adenocarcinoma, maximal tumour-associated clone frequency tracked TIL tumour reactivity. Lung squamous cell carcinoma tumours had significantly higher top 10 clone scores and productive clonality than lung adenocarcinoma.

To note about this clone: Antigen: not known.

The CDR3 length is 16 residues. Trimming pared 4 bases from V and 2 bases from J, leaving 17 bases between. CDR1 and CDR2 from the germline V gene are SEHNR and FQNEAQ (reference sequence). TCRdb keeps only in-frame clones here, not all; method: immunoSEQ multiplex PCR. The sample shows about 6,700 clones, 70% of them seen only once. Frozen unsorted single-cell suspensions supplied the genomic DNA. The sequenced sample consisted of lung tumor tissue. This TCR was recovered from a human donor with non-small cell lung cancer. The chain links TRBV7-9 to TRBJ1-2; D uncertain. In DNA form, the CDR3 reads TGTGCCAGCAGCTCATACAGACATCCTACGAACTATGGCTACACCTTC. This codes for CASSSYRHPTNYGYTF.